The 27 T cell receptor beta chains presented below share a single source sample, sequenced in a study of T-cell memory formation after mild COVID-19. Via MiXCR, TCRdb re-called the 5' RACE reads, giving one row per CDR3 protein. Of more than 300,000 distinct CDR3 sequences listed, around 13% are singletons. What was sequenced was PBMCs or a T cell subset sorted from them (not recorded which). These receptors came from a man between 18 and 35 years old who had mild COVID-19 (a few samples of this study predate the infection). Cell type and time point are not known.

V and J are TRBV4-3 and TRBJ1-2; D possibly corresponds to TRBD1 (5 bases). The CDR3 consists of 15 residues. Germline CDR1 reads LGHNA; CDR2 reads YSLEER. V was pared by 0 bases and J by 4 bases, with 12 bases between. The CDR3 protein is CASSQDDSVAYGYTF. The CDR3 DNA reads TGCGCCAGCAGCCAAGACGACAGTGTGGCCTATGGCTACACCTTC.

This clonotype was seen a few times. This rearrangement joins TRBV5-6 to TRBJ1-1, with TRBD1 as a possible D gene (6 bases). The germline V gene encodes CDR1 SGHDT and CDR2 YYEEEE. V lost 4 bases and J lost 4, with 14 bases in between. This CDR3 spans 14 amino acids. CDR3 sequence reads: CASSQIQGGTEAFF. The CDR3 region has the DNA TGTGCCAGCAGCCAAATACAGGGTGGCACTGAAGCTTTCTTT.

The genes are TRBV5-1 and TRBJ2-3; no reliable D call. The V end was cut by 1 base, the J end by 0 bases, with 6 bases between. This CDR3 spans 14 amino acids. Per germline, CDR1 SGHRS and CDR2 YFSETQ. The CDR3 sequence: CASSLITSTDTQYF. CDR3 in DNA: TGCGCCAGCAGCTTGATTACTAGCACAGATACGCAGTATTTT.

This chain's CDR3 is CASSLNGSPLHF. The DNA for the CDR3 is TGTGCCAGCAGTTTAAACGGATCACCCCTCCACTTT. This sequence joins TRBV7-2 and TRBJ1-6; the D is unclear. The CDR3 sequence is 12 residues long. Per germline, CDR1 SGHTA and CDR2 FQGNSA. V lost 6 bases and J 10 bases, leaving 10 bases between the germline ends.

The chain joins TRBV6-5 to TRBJ1-3; D not certain. The V end was cut by 6 bases, the J end by 0 bases, with 18 bases between. The CDR3 consists of 17 residues. CDR1 is MNHEY, CDR2 SVGAGI, per germline. The CDR3 DNA reads as TGTGCCAGCAGCCGCGCATCTGACAAAAGCTCTGGAAACACCATATATTTT. It encodes CASSRASDKSSGNTIYF.

This clonotype was observed at least ten times. The chain couples TRBV15 to TRBJ2-5; D not resolved. Germline CDR1 and CDR2: LNHNV and YYDKDF (reference sequence). The CDR3 covers 14 residues. Between the trimmed V and J ends, which lost 4 bases and 9 bases, there was a span of 18 bases. In nucleotides, the CDR3 is TGTGCCACCAGCAAGAACCCGGGTCCCCGGGCCCAGTACTTC. Translation gives CATSKNPGPRAQYF.

The rearrangement joins TRBV28 to TRBJ2-3, with TRBD2 as a possible D gene (6 bases). CDR1 is MDHEN and CDR2 is SYDVKM in the germline V gene. V shed 8 bases and J shed 7 bases, with 16 bases lying between them. This CDR3 region has 13 residues. CDR3 in amino acids: CASVPGTLNTQYF. DNA for the CDR3: TGTGCCAGCGTTCCCGGGACTTTGAATACGCAGTATTTT.

This clonotype occurred a few times. The chain employs TRBV5-1 and TRBJ1-1; D remains unclear. Trimming left V 0 bases short and J 1 base short, with 7 bases between. Germline CDR1 is SGHRS and CDR2 is YFSETQ. This CDR3 region has 14 residues. The CDR3 here is CASSLEVRNTEAFF. DNA for the CDR3: TGCGCCAGCAGCTTGGAGGTCAGGAACACTGAAGCTTTCTTT.

This clonotype has at least ten counts. The chain employs TRBV5-1 and TRBJ2-1; 8 bases are a match to TRBD2. The CDR3 runs to 16 residues. V shed 5 bases and J 4 bases; nucleotides not matched to a gene: 11. Germline V gene lookup returns CDR1 SGHRS and CDR2 YFSETQ. The CDR3 here is CASSPTGTRLYNEQFF. CDR3 bases: TGCGCCAGCAGTCCTACCGGGACTAGATTATACAATGAGCAGTTCTTC.

This clonotype was counted at least ten times. This sequence joins TRBV27 and TRBJ1-6; D gene unclear. The length of the CDR3 is 14 residues. Looked up from germline, CDR1 is MNHEY and CDR2 is SMNVEV (reference sequence). V gave up 3 bases and J gave up 6 bases, with 9 bases separating them. This CDR3 is CASSFGRSNSPLHF. In DNA form, the CDR3 reads TGTGCCAGCAGTTTTGGGAGAAGTAATTCACCCCTCCACTTT.

This clonotype was picked up a small number of times. The rearrangement joins TRBV7-2 to TRBJ2-5; D gene ambiguous. V was pared by 5 bases and J by 5 bases, with 6 bases between. The CDR3 contains 11 residues. Per germline, CDR1 SGHTA and CDR2 FQGNSA. CDR3 sequence reads: CASSQYETQYF. Here the CDR3 DNA reads TGTGCCAGCAGCCAGTATGAGACCCAGTACTTC.

This clonotype was observed a few times. This rearrangement joins TRBV7-9 to TRBJ2-3; 7 bases map to TRBD2. Per germline, CDR1 SEHNR and CDR2 FQNEAQ (reference sequence). This CDR3 has 13 residues. CDR3 nucleotide sequence: TGTGCTGGGGGGGGTATAGGTGCAGATACGCAGTATTTT. Its protein product is CAGGGIGADTQYF.

The chain combines TRBV5-1 with TRBJ2-3; 8 nucleotides align to TRBD1. The CDR3 has 15 residues. V lost 2 bases and J lost 0; bases outside the gene matches: 2. The germline gives CDR1 SGHRS, CDR2 YFSETQ. The CDR3 region is CASSFDRGSTDTQYF. DNA for the CDR3: TGCGCCAGCAGCTTCGACAGGGGAAGCACAGATACGCAGTATTTT.

This clonotype was seen many times. The DNA of the CDR3 is TGCGCCAGCAGCAACTGGACAGCTAAGTACCACGAGCAGTACTTC. It codes for CASSNWTAKYHEQYF. J is TRBJ2-7 and V is TRBV5-1; D might be TRBD1 (6 bases). Germline V gene lookup returns CDR1 SGHRS and CDR2 YFSETQ. The CDR3 spans 15 residues. Trimming pared 4 bases from V and 5 bases from J, leaving 19 bases between.

This clonotype occurred a few times. This chain links TRBV6-5 with TRBJ1-6, with D hard to call. The CDR3 spans 17 residues. The germline V gene encodes CDR1 MNHEY and CDR2 SVGAGI. Between the trimmed V and J ends, which lost 0 bases and 0 bases, there was a span of 9 bases. This chain's CDR3 is CASSYSGTSSYNSPLHF. CDR3 nucleotide sequence: TGTGCCAGCAGTTACTCCGGTACGAGCTCCTATAATTCACCCCTCCACTTT.

This clonotype was picked up a small number of times. The chain links TRBV24-1 to TRBJ2-3; the D is unclear. The V end lost 4 bases, the J end lost 0 bases, and 10 bases lay between the germline ends. Germline loops: CDR1 KGHDR, CDR2 SFDVKD. The CDR3 runs to 15 residues. CDR3 DNA: TGTGCCACCAGTGACGGATCCACTAGCACAGATACGCAGTATTTT. As protein: CATSDGSTSTDTQYF.

The chain recombines TRBV7-9 with TRBJ2-7; D may be TRBD1 (6 bases). This CDR3 region has 16 residues. Germline loops: CDR1 SEHNR, CDR2 FQNEAQ (reference sequence). The germline V and J ends were trimmed by 5 bases and 2 bases, with 19 bases remaining between them. The CDR3 loop reads CASSPAGDRPTYEQYV. The CDR3 region has the DNA TGTGCCAGCAGCCCGGCGGGTGACAGGCCAACCTACGAGCAGTACGTC.

The rearrangement joins TRBV6-2 or TRBV6-3 to TRBJ2-3, with TRBD2 matching over 7 bases. From germline, CDR1 is MNHEY and CDR2 SVGEGT. J gave up 1 base and V 3 bases, and 4 bases lay outside the gene matches. The CDR3 spans 15 residues. The CDR3 DNA follows: TGTGCCAGCAGTTATAGGGCGGGGGGCACAGATACGCAGTATTTT. Translation gives CASSYRAGGTDTQYF.

This clonotype has a handful of counts. The rearrangement uses TRBV28 and TRBJ2-7; TRBD1 matches at 8 bases. CDR1 and CDR2 (germline): MDHEN, SYDVKM. V trimming: 7 bases; J trimming: 5 bases; junction bases outside the gene matches: 10. The CDR3 consists of 14 residues. The CDR3, as DNA: TGTGCCAGCAAAGGGGGGACAGGCGTGGACGAGCAGTACGTC. Its translation is CASKGGTGVDEQYV.

The chain links TRBV2 to TRBJ2-1; TRBD1 matches 12 bases. Per germline, CDR1 SNHLY and CDR2 FYNNEI. The CDR3 has 14 residues. The J segment lost 8 bases and the V segment lost 11 bases, leaving 10 bases of the junction unmatched. The chain's CDR3 is CAGIRDRGLDEQFF. For the CDR3, the DNA is TGTGCCGGTATCCGGGACAGGGGGCTTGATGAGCAGTTCTTC.

This clonotype was counted a few times. The chain couples TRBV10-3 to TRBJ2-4, with D possibly matching TRBD2 (6 bases). This CDR3 has 16 amino acids. V was shortened by 0 bases and J by 2 bases, with 11 bases between the two germline ends. CDR1 and CDR2 (germline): ENHRY, SYGVKD. The CDR3 DNA sequence: TGTGCCATCAGTGAGTCGACGGGGGTTACCAAAAACATTCAGTACTTC. It yields the protein CAISESTGVTKNIQYF.

This clonotype was recorded a few times. V is TRBV3-1 and J is TRBJ1-4; D unresolved. The CDR3 is 12 amino acids. Germline CDR1 reads LGHDT; CDR2 reads YNNKEL (reference sequence). V dropped 0 bases and J dropped 11 bases, with 7 bases sitting between them. This CDR3 is CASSQDYGKLFF. The CDR3, as DNA: TGTGCCAGCAGCCAAGATTACGGCAAACTGTTTTTT.

This clonotype was seen a handful of times. The rearrangement links TRBV18 to TRBJ1-2; 8 bases align to TRBD1. The CDR3 is made up of 13 amino acids. Germline values: CDR1 KGHSH, CDR2 LQKENI. V dropped 5 bases and J dropped 4; count of bases not matched to a gene: 3. CDR3 region: CASSDGQGYGYTF. CDR3 DNA: TGTGCCAGCTCAGACGGACAGGGCTATGGCTACACCTTC.

The chain joins TRBV20-1 to TRBJ2-5; TRBD1 agrees at 8 bases. Germline V lookup: CDR1 DFQATT, CDR2 SNEGSKA (reference sequence). There are 13 residues in the CDR3. With V trimmed by 5 bases and J by 5 bases, 7 bases remained unmatched. As DNA, the CDR3 is TGCAGTGCTGGGGCAGGGGGCAAGGAGACCCAGTACTTC. This codes for CSAGAGGKETQYF.

This clonotype was observed a few times. V is TRBV9 and J is TRBJ1-4, with D hard to call. The CDR3 is 16 amino acids. The germline V gene encodes CDR1 SGDLS and CDR2 YYNGEE. V was pared by 3 bases and J by 2 bases, with 14 bases between. CDR3 in amino acids: CASSASGGLTNEKLFF. The CDR3 DNA reads TGTGCCAGCAGCGCCAGCGGTGGGCTTACTAATGAAAAACTGTTTTTT.

The table lists this clonotype with a few counts. The chain has TRBV20-1 and TRBJ2-7; weak D call: TRBD2 (5 bases). V lost 6 bases and J 4 bases, leaving 16 bases between the germline ends. The germline V gene encodes CDR1 DFQATT and CDR2 SNEGSKA (reference sequence). CDR3 length equals 13 residues. Here the CDR3 DNA reads TGCAGTGCGAGGTTAGGAGGAGCGTACGAGCAGTACGTC. Its translation is CSARLGGAYEQYV.

This clonotype appeared many times. The J gene is TRBJ2-7, the V gene TRBV5-1, with D tentatively TRBD1 or TRBD2 (5 bases each). CDR3 length: 11 amino acids. The germline gives CDR1 SGHRS, CDR2 YFSETQ. V was pared by 6 bases and J by 7 bases, with 11 bases between. The CDR3 DNA follows: TGCGCCAGCATCGGGGCGCGAGAGCAGTACGTC. Encoded protein: CASIGAREQYV.